Presented here are 21 T cell receptor beta chains from one specimen sequenced in a study of beta chain features in type 1 diabetes. Reverse transcribing all isolated RNA meant expressed TCRB transcripts were sequenced. TCRdb keeps only in-frame clones here, not all; method: immunoSEQ multiplex PCR. Of about 140,000 clones listed, more than 10% are singletons. Findings and limits, study-wide: Shortening that was moderate but significant affected the TCRB CDR3s of Type 1 diabetes patients in all four CD4+ subsets.

These receptors lack a known antigen. Specimen: central memory CD4+ T cells from blood. The receptors derive from a man younger than 35 with type 1 diabetes.

The count of this clone is one. The chain couples TRBV6-6 to TRBJ1-1; D is undetermined. The V gene's germline CDR1 is MNHNY and CDR2 SVGAGI (reference sequence). V gave up 0 bases and J gave up 3 bases, with 8 bases separating them. The CDR3 covers 14 residues. DNA for the CDR3: TGTGCCAGCAGTTACTCGCAAGGGTACACTGAAGCTTTCTTT. This encodes CASSYSQGYTEAFF.

The chain has TRBV6-1 and TRBJ1-1; D call uncertain. Germline V gene data show CDR1 as MNHNS and CDR2 as SASEGT. This CDR3 contains 13 residues. Trimming cost V 8 bases and J 0 bases, with 10 bases left between them. CDR3 in amino acids: CASGGRLNTEAFF. Written as DNA, the CDR3 is TGTGCCAGCGGTGGACGGCTGAACACTGAAGCTTTCTTT.

J is TRBJ1-1 and V is TRBV5-1; no reliable D call. This CDR3 contains 14 residues. In germline, CDR1 is SGHRS, CDR2 YFSETQ. Trimming shortened V by 6 bases and J by 4 bases, and 16 bases separated the two germline ends. This CDR3 reads CASNLRLGITEAFF. DNA for the CDR3: TGCGCCAGCAACCTACGGCTGGGGATCACTGAAGCTTTCTTT.

The chain has TRBV29-1 and TRBJ1-1; TRBD1 agrees at 7 bases. V was clipped by 4 bases and J by 5 bases; unmatched bases: 1. CDR3 length: 11 amino acids. Germline assignment: CDR1 SQVTM and CDR2 ANQGSEA. CDR3 coding DNA: TGCAGCGTTGTCAGGGGGACTGAAGCTTTCTTT. It translates to CSVVRGTEAFF.

The chain uses TRBV9 and TRBJ1-1; possible D gene TRBD1, 5 bases. The CDR3 loop spans 14 amino acids. V dropped 0 bases and J dropped 4 bases, with 10 bases sitting between them. Looked up from germline, CDR1 is SGDLS and CDR2 is YYNGEE. The CDR3 region is CASSVVAGTTEAFF. CDR3 coding DNA: TGTGCCAGCAGCGTAGTGGCAGGGACCACTGAAGCTTTCTTT.

The chain links TRBV19 to TRBJ2-2; a weak D match, TRBD2 (6 bases). Germline loops: CDR1 LNHDA, CDR2 SQIVND (reference sequence). The CDR3 sequence is 16 residues long. V lost 4 bases and J lost 7, with 19 bases in between. Written as DNA, the CDR3 is TGTGCCAGTAGTACCGGGACTCCCCAGCGACACGGGGAGCTGTTTTTT. This codes for CASSTGTPQRHGELFF.

There are a few counts of this clone. The chain is built from TRBV10-3 and TRBJ1-2; TRBD1 is a possible D gene (6 bases). V dropped 3 bases and J dropped 6 bases, with 14 bases sitting between them. The CDR3 runs 14 residues. The germline gives CDR1 ENHRY, CDR2 SYGVKD. This CDR3 is CAISDGADSDGYTF. CDR3 DNA: TGTGCCATCAGTGACGGGGCGGACAGTGATGGCTACACCTTC.

The chain recombines TRBV4-2 with TRBJ1-2; 7 nucleotides line up with TRBD1. This CDR3 contains 17 residues. The ends lost 3 bases at V and 4 bases at J; junction bases unmatched: 14. The germline V gene has CDR1 LGHNA and CDR2 YNFKEQ. CDR3 in amino acids: CASSQQTTGTYAYGYTF. The CDR3, as DNA: TGTGCCAGCAGCCAGCAAACGACAGGGACCTACGCCTATGGCTACACCTTC.

V gene TRBV7-9 combines with J gene TRBJ1-2, with D uncertain. Germline V lookup: CDR1 SEHNR, CDR2 FQNEAQ (reference sequence). Trimming stripped 4 bases from V and 2 bases from J, with 8 bases between. The CDR3 has 13 amino acids. Here the CDR3 reads CASSSQENYGYTF. The DNA for the CDR3 is TGTGCCAGCAGCTCCCAGGAAAACTATGGCTACACCTTC.

In its sample, this clone was seen a few times. The V and J genes are TRBV2 and TRBJ1-2; no reliable D call. CDR1 is SNHLY and CDR2 is FYNNEI in the germline V gene. CDR3 size: 13 residues. The ends were cut back, 2 bases at V and 3 bases at J, with 7 bases in the middle. CDR3 sequence (DNA): TGTGCCAGCAGTGAACAGGAGGACTATGGCTACACCTTC. Its translation: CASSEQEDYGYTF.

The chain is built from TRBV30 and TRBJ1-6; perhaps TRBD1 as D (6 bases). The germline CDR1 and CDR2 sequences are GTSNPN and SVGIG (reference sequence). The length of the CDR3 is 15 residues. Between the trimmed V and J ends, which lost 4 bases and 9 bases, there was a span of 19 bases. DNA for the CDR3: TGTGCCTGGACGCCCGCTGGGACAACTCGTTCACCCCTCCACTTT. Residues: CAWTPAGTTRSPLHF.

This chain connects TRBV6-1 to TRBJ2-3, with 7 bases matching TRBD1. Germline CDR1 is MNHNS and CDR2 is SASEGT. V shed 4 bases, J shed 3 bases, and the junction held 4 bases outside the gene matches. CDR3 length equals 14 residues. Here the CDR3 DNA reads TGTGCCAGCAGTGCCGGGACAGAAACAGATACGCAGTATTTT. Its protein product is CASSAGTETDTQYF.

The rearrangement uses TRBV28 and TRBJ2-7; 9 positions match TRBD1. CDR3 size: 12 residues. Unmatched junction bases numbered 1, after V lost 6 bases and J lost 4 bases. Germline lookup yields CDR1 MDHEN and CDR2 SYDVKM. For the CDR3, the DNA is TGTGCCAGCAGGACAGGGGGTTACGAGCAGTACTTC. It translates to CASRTGGYEQYF.

This clone showed up many times. The chain recombines TRBV5-1 with TRBJ2-1; D gene unclear. The V end lost 4 bases, the J end lost 0 bases, and 8 bases lay between the germline ends. CDR1 is SGHRS and CDR2 is YFSETQ in the germline V gene. The CDR3 totals 14 residues. CDR3: CASSPTASYNEQFF. The CDR3 region has the DNA TGCGCCAGCAGCCCCACCGCCTCCTACAATGAGCAGTTCTTC.

This clone was picked up a small number of times. CDR3 DNA sequence: TGTGCCAGCAGCTTGCCCTGGAACACTGAAGCTTTCTTT. Amino acids: CASSLPWNTEAFF. This chain uses TRBV5-7 with TRBJ1-1; D unresolved. TRBV5-7 is identified as an open reading frame with a role that is uncertain. V shed 1 base and J shed 1 base, with 5 bases lying between them. The length of the CDR3 is 13 residues.

The chain recombines TRBV28 with TRBJ1-1; D is ambiguous. The CDR3 loop spans 13 amino acids. Trimming removed 7 bases from V and 6 bases from J, with 15 bases in between. Germline loops: CDR1 MDHEN, CDR2 SYDVKM. CDR3 bases: TGTGCCAGCATTTTCCCGGGGTCGGCTGAAGCTTTCTTT. Its translation is CASIFPGSAEAFF.

This clone appeared a few times. The CDR3 DNA is TGTGCCAGCAGCCAAGGTGGGGGGGCAGATACGCAGTATTTT. It specifies CASSQGGGADTQYF. This chain joins TRBV14 and TRBJ2-3, with 7 bases that match TRBD2. The CDR3 sequence is 14 residues long. Germline V gene lookup returns CDR1 SGHDN and CDR2 FVKESK. Trimming cost V 1 base and J 4 bases; bases outside gene matches: 2.

This clone appeared a few times. This chain connects TRBV15 to TRBJ1-5; a possible D gene is TRBD1 (5 bases). V was pared by 6 bases and J by 4 bases, with 10 bases between. Germline V gene data show CDR1 as LNHNV and CDR2 as YYDKDF (reference sequence). The CDR3 runs 13 residues. CDR3 in DNA: TGTGCCACCAGTAGCCAGGGAAATCAGCCCCAGCATTTT. It translates to CATSSQGNQPQHF. The entire variable domain, with the rest obtained from reference TRBV15 and TRBJ1-5, is as follows: DAMVIQNPRYQVTQFGKPVTLSCSQTLNHNVMYWYQQKSSQAPKLLFHYYDKDFNNEADTPDNFQSRRPNTSFCFLDIRSPGLGDTAMYLCATSSQGNQPQHFGDGTRLSIL.

This clone was seen a handful of times. The genes are TRBV28 and TRBJ2-3; no clear D gene. Per germline, CDR1 MDHEN and CDR2 SYDVKM. This CDR3 has 12 residues. The germline V and J ends were trimmed by 7 bases and 3 bases, with 8 bases remaining between them. This CDR3 reads CASTGPTDTQYF. DNA of the CDR3: TGTGCCAGCACCGGTCCGACAGATACGCAGTATTTT.

V usage is TRBV30 and J usage is TRBJ2-7; no firm D call. CDR1 is GTSNPN and CDR2 is SVGIG in the germline V gene (reference sequence). V was clipped by 5 bases and J by 1 base, with 6 bases between them. This CDR3 region has 11 residues. CDR3 sequence reads: CAWGISYEQYF. In DNA, the CDR3 is TGTGCCTGGGGGATTTCCTACGAGCAGTACTTC.

In its sample, this clone was seen many times. The genes are TRBV30 and TRBJ2-7; 7 bases align to TRBD2. This CDR3 has 13 residues. V trimming: 0 bases; J trimming: 6 bases; junction bases outside the gene matches: 5. CDR1 GTSNPN and CDR2 SVGIG come from the germline V gene (reference sequence). CDR3 nucleotides: TGTGCCTGGAGTGTGGGAGGGTCCGGCGAGCAGTACTTC. Amino acids: CAWSVGGSGEQYF.